The sequence of this T cell receptor (beta chain) was determined in a study of CD8 T cells in Susac syndrome. The CD8+ and CD4+ T cells were isolated magnetically using a negative isolation approach, whereas the TEMRA cells were enriched by FACS. Random hexamers were used to reverse transcribe the RNA input (about 0.5 to 1 ug). Across 54 Vbeta and 13 Jbeta, TCR beta CDR3 was amplified with immunoSEQ multiplex PCR. TCRdb re-analysed the immunoSEQ multiplex PCR reads in MiXCR, keeping a single row per CDR3 protein. Counted here are around 150,000 distinct CDR3 sequences, around 94% occurring once; the ten biggest clones make up 0.11% to 0.15%. Trimming stripped 2 bases from V and 0 bases from J, with 4 bases between. CDR3 length: 12 residues. CDR1 and CDR2 (germline): GTSNPN, SVGIG (reference sequence).

This TCR derives from a human donor in good health. The chain joins TRBV30 to TRBJ1-1; D gene uncertain. The material sequenced was CD4+ T cells from PBMCs. CDR3 sequence reads: CAWSKMNTEAFF. The CDR3 DNA is TGTGCCTGGAGTAAGATGAACACTGAAGCTTTCTTT.